The rows below give T cell receptor beta chains drawn from one sample of a study of T cell repertoires in cytomegalovirus infection. TCRdb ran MiXCR on the reads and lists one entry per CDR3 protein. The top ten hold over 13% of the sample, which has approximately 910,000 distinct CDR3 sequences, 31% seen once. Their antigens are not known. This specimen consisted of cultured CD8+ T cells from PBMCs, obtained from culture after CMV antigen stimulation. The receptors originated from a human donor in good health (CMV status not recorded). Some clones in this sample may be carry-over from other donors' samples. The CDR3 runs from the conserved cysteine through the conserved F or W. The order of the fields is V gene, clone size, J gene, CDR3 protein. Expanded clones are given a class, and other clones once, few, many or no size at all.

TRBV10-3,few,TRBJ1-1,CAIGGRGNTEAFF
TRBV12-3/TRBV12-4,few,TRBJ2-1,CASRNGLYNEQFF
TRBV12-3/TRBV12-4,NA,TRBJ2-2,CASSHRGPNTGELFF
TRBV18,many,TRBJ1-5,CASSRLPPQSRDRVGQPQHF
TRBV6-1,few,TRBJ2-7,CASSPLWQGTREQYF
TRBV6-1,few,TRBJ1-1,CASSDLFRTEAFF
TRBV29-1,NA,TRBJ2-1,CSSSSGGAYNEQFF
TRBV7-9,many,TRBJ1-2,CASSLGQGARDLYGYTF
TRBV7-9,NA,TRBJ2-1,CASSRQTSSYNEQFF
TRBV7-2,NA,TRBJ1-1,CASSLGAGGYTEAFF
TRBV9,NA,TRBJ2-5,CASSASGTSGAETQYF
TRBV27,NA,TRBJ1-2,CASSFLSTGQGNYGYTF
TRBV5-5,NA,TRBJ2-1,CASSEEVPHEQFF
TRBV4-1,few,TRBJ1-4,CASSQMEQGGEKLFF